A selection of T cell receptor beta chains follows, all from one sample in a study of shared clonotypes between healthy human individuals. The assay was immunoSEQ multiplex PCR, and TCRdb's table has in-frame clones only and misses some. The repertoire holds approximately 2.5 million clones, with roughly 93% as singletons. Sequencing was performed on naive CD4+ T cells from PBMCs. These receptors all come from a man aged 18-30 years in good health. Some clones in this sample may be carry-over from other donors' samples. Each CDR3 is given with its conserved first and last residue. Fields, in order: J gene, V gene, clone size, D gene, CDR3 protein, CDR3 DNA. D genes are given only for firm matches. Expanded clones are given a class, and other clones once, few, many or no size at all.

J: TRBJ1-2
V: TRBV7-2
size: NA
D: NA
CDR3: CASSPLTGNYGYTF
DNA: TGTGCCAGCAGCCCACTAACAGGGAACTATGGCTACACCTTC

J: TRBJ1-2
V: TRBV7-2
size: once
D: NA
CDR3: CASSLQPNYGYTF
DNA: TGTGCCAGCAGTTTGCAGCCCAACTATGGCTACACCTTC

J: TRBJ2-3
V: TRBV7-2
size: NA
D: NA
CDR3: CASSPLRGVGADTQYF
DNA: TGTGCCAGCAGCCCCTTGAGGGGAGTCGGGGCAGATACGCAGTATTTT

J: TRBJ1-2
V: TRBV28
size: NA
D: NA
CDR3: CASTKQLYGYTF
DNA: TGTGCCAGCACTAAACAACTATATGGCTACACCTTC

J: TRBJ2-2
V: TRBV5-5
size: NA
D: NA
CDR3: CASSRGSSAGTGELFF
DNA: TGTGCCAGCAGCCGGGGGTCCAGCGCGGGGACCGGGGAGCTGTTTTTT

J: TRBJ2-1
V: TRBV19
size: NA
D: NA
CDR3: CASSRSSNNEQFF
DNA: TGTGCCAGTAGTAGGTCCTCAAACAATGAGCAGTTCTTC

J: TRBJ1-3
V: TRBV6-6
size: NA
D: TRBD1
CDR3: CASRPGQGYSGNTIYF
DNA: TGTGCCAGCAGACCGGGACAGGGGTACTCTGGAAACACCATATATTTT

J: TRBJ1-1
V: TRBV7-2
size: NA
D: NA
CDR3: CASTITGNTEAFF
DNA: TGTGCCAGCACCATTACAGGGAACACTGAAGCTTTCTTT

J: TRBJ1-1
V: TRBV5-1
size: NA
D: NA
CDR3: CASSLGAVNTEAFF
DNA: TGCGCCAGCAGCTTGGGTGCAGTGAACACTGAAGCTTTCTTT

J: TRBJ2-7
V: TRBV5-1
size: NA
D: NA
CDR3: CASRHDSSYEQYF
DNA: TGCGCCAGCAGACACGACAGCTCCTACGAGCAGTACTTC

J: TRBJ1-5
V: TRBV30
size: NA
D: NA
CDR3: CAWSGTANQPQHF
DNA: TGTGCCTGGAGTGGGACAGCTAATCAGCCCCAGCATTTT

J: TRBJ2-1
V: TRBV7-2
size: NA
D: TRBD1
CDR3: CASSTRTGSDEQFF
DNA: TGTGCCAGCAGCACCCGGACAGGGTCCGATGAGCAGTTCTTC

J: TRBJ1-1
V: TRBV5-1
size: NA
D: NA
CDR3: CASTSGGLNTEAFF
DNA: TGCGCCAGCACATCAGGTGGTCTGAACACTGAAGCTTTCTTT

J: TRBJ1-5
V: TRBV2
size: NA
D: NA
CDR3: CASSEASLFRGLGNQPQHF
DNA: TGTGCCAGCAGTGAAGCTAGTTTGTTCCGGGGGCTTGGCAATCAGCCCCAGCATTTT

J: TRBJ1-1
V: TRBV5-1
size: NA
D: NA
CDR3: CASSLVVGRVNTEAFF
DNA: TGCGCCAGCAGCTTGGTGGTGGGCAGGGTGAACACTGAAGCTTTCTTT

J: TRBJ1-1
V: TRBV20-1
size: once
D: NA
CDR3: CSGNGVEAFF
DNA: TGCAGTGGAAATGGGGTCGAAGCTTTCTTT

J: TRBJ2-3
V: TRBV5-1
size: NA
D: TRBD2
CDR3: CASSLGSGGSSTDTQYF
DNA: TGCGCCAGCAGCTTGGGAAGCGGGGGTTCTAGCACAGATACGCAGTATTTT

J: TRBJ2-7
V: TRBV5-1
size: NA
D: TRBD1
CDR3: CASRGLPELWNEQYF
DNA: TGCGCCAGTAGGGGGCTCCCAGAATTGTGGAACGAGCAGTACTTC

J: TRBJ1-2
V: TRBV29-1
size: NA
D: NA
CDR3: CSVDDSYGYTF
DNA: TGCAGCGTTGATGATTCCTATGGCTACACCTTC

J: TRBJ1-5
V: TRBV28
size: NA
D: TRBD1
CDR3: CASSHARDRGLLLFQPQHF
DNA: TGTGCCAGCAGTCACGCTAGGGACAGGGGCCTCCTTTTATTTCAGCCCCAGCATTTT

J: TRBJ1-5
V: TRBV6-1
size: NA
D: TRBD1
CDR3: CASSLQGGNQPQHF
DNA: TGTGCCAGCAGTTTGCAGGGGGGCAATCAGCCCCAGCATTTT

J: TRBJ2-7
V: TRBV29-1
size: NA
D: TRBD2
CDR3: CSVAHRLADYEQYF
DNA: TGCAGCGTTGCCCACCGGCTAGCGGACTACGAGCAGTACTTC

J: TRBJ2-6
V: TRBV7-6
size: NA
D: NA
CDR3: CAIRGFSGANVLTF
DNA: TGTGCCATACGGGGGTTTTCTGGGGCCAACGTCCTGACTTTC

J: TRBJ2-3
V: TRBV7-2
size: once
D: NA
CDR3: CASSFATGGFSQYF
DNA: TGTGCCAGCAGCTTTGCAACAGGCGGATTTTCGCAGTATTTT

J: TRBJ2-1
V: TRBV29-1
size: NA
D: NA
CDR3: CSVDGGYSSYNEQFF
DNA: TGCAGCGTTGACGGCGGTTACAGCTCCTACAATGAGCAGTTCTTC

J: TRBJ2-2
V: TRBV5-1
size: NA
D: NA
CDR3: CASSLALDKDTGELFF
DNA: TGCGCCAGCAGCTTGGCACTGGACAAAGACACCGGGGAGCTGTTTTTT

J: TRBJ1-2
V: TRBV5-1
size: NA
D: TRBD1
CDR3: CASSLAGTGGYYGYTF
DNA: TGCGCCAGCAGCTTGGCCGGGACAGGCGGCTACTATGGCTACACCTTC

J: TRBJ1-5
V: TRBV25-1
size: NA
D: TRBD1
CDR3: CASSGGQAPGNQPQHF
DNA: TGTGCCAGCAGTGGGGGACAGGCCCCAGGGAATCAGCCCCAGCATTTT

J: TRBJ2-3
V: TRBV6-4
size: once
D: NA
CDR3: CASSDRGMTDTQYF
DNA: TGTGCCAGCAGTGACCGGGGTATGACAGATACGCAGTATTTT